The clone carrying this T cell receptor beta chain occurred a few times. The antigen remains unidentified. The CDR3 is made up of 14 amino acids. Trimming took off 0 bases at V and 4 bases at J, with 10 bases between the two ends. The germline gives CDR1 DFQATT, CDR2 SNEGSKA (reference sequence). TCRdb independently ran MiXCR on the reads; one entry per CDR3 protein. The sample contains about a million distinct CDR3 sequences, under 40% of which appear only once. The sample belongs to a study of T cell repertoires in cytomegalovirus infection. The source material was cultured CD8+ T cells from PBMCs, sampled from culture after CMV antigen stimulation. V gene TRBV20-1 combines with J gene TRBJ2-1; the D gene is possibly TRBD2 (6 bases). This receptor was obtained from a human donor in good health (CMV status not recorded). Some clones in this sample may be carry-over from other donors' samples. In DNA form, the CDR3 reads TGCAGTGCTAGAGATCCGGGGGATTACAATGAGCAGTTCTTC. It yields the protein CSARDPGDYNEQFF.